This TCR beta chain was observed in a study of blood T cell repertoires in COVID-19. Seattle patient enrollment occurred during active infection, with longitudinal follow-up thereafter. The germline V and J ends were trimmed by 6 bases and 5 bases, with 19 bases remaining between them. The CDR3 extends over 16 amino acids. Germline V CDR1 and CDR2: KGHSH, LQKENI. Repertoires were generated with immunoSEQ multiplex PCR, while TCRdb's copy carries only in-frame clones and drops some. The sample consists of fewer than 250,000 clones, around 86% of them appearing once. Sequenced input: peripheral blood. The clonotype was recovered from a woman of 80 years or more with COVID-19, enrolled during active disease. J is TRBJ1-4 and V is TRBV18, with D perhaps TRBD1 (6 bases). The CDR3 is CASSLNKFQGNEKLFF. The CDR3 DNA is TGTGCCAGCTCCCTCAATAAATTTCAGGGGAATGAAAAACTGTTTTTT.